The 2 T cell receptor beta chains listed next were all sequenced from one sample in a study of long-term antiretroviral therapy in people with HIV (dated by TCRdb to 2021 to 2024). The immunoSEQ hsTCRB v3.0 assay was used at survey level resolution for TRB variable region sequencing. The table was pulled from immuneACCESS by TCRdb, which kept in-frame rearrangements only. Such tables lose some clones; where checked, under half of the loss comes from unresolved V genes, and the rest has no known cause. The sample table shows 44,000 or so clones, and 90% to 95% are seen once. The ten largest clones take up 2.7% of the sample. The source material was unsorted PBMCs, sampled 3.7 years after starting antiretroviral therapy. These receptors all come from a woman between 45 and 65 years old with HIV.

The chain is built from TRBV25-1 and TRBJ1-6; D gene uncertain. Trimming took 0 bases from V and 5 from J, leaving 11 bases between them. The V gene's germline CDR1 is MGHDK and CDR2 SYGVNS. This CDR3 comprises 16 residues. CDR3 region: CASSEYRTPNNSPLHF. CDR3 sequence (DNA): TGTGCCAGCAGTGAATACCGAACGCCCAATAATTCACCCCTCCACTTT.

The CDR3 loop reads CSAPRGGSYTF. Here the CDR3 DNA reads TGCAGTGCTCCGAGAGGGGGCAGCTACACCTTC. The chain joins TRBV20-1 to TRBJ1-2; 7 bases match TRBD1. V dropped 5 bases and J dropped 9; count of bases not matched to a gene: 6. CDR1 DFQATT and CDR2 SNEGSKA come from the germline V gene (reference sequence). The CDR3 is 11 residues long.